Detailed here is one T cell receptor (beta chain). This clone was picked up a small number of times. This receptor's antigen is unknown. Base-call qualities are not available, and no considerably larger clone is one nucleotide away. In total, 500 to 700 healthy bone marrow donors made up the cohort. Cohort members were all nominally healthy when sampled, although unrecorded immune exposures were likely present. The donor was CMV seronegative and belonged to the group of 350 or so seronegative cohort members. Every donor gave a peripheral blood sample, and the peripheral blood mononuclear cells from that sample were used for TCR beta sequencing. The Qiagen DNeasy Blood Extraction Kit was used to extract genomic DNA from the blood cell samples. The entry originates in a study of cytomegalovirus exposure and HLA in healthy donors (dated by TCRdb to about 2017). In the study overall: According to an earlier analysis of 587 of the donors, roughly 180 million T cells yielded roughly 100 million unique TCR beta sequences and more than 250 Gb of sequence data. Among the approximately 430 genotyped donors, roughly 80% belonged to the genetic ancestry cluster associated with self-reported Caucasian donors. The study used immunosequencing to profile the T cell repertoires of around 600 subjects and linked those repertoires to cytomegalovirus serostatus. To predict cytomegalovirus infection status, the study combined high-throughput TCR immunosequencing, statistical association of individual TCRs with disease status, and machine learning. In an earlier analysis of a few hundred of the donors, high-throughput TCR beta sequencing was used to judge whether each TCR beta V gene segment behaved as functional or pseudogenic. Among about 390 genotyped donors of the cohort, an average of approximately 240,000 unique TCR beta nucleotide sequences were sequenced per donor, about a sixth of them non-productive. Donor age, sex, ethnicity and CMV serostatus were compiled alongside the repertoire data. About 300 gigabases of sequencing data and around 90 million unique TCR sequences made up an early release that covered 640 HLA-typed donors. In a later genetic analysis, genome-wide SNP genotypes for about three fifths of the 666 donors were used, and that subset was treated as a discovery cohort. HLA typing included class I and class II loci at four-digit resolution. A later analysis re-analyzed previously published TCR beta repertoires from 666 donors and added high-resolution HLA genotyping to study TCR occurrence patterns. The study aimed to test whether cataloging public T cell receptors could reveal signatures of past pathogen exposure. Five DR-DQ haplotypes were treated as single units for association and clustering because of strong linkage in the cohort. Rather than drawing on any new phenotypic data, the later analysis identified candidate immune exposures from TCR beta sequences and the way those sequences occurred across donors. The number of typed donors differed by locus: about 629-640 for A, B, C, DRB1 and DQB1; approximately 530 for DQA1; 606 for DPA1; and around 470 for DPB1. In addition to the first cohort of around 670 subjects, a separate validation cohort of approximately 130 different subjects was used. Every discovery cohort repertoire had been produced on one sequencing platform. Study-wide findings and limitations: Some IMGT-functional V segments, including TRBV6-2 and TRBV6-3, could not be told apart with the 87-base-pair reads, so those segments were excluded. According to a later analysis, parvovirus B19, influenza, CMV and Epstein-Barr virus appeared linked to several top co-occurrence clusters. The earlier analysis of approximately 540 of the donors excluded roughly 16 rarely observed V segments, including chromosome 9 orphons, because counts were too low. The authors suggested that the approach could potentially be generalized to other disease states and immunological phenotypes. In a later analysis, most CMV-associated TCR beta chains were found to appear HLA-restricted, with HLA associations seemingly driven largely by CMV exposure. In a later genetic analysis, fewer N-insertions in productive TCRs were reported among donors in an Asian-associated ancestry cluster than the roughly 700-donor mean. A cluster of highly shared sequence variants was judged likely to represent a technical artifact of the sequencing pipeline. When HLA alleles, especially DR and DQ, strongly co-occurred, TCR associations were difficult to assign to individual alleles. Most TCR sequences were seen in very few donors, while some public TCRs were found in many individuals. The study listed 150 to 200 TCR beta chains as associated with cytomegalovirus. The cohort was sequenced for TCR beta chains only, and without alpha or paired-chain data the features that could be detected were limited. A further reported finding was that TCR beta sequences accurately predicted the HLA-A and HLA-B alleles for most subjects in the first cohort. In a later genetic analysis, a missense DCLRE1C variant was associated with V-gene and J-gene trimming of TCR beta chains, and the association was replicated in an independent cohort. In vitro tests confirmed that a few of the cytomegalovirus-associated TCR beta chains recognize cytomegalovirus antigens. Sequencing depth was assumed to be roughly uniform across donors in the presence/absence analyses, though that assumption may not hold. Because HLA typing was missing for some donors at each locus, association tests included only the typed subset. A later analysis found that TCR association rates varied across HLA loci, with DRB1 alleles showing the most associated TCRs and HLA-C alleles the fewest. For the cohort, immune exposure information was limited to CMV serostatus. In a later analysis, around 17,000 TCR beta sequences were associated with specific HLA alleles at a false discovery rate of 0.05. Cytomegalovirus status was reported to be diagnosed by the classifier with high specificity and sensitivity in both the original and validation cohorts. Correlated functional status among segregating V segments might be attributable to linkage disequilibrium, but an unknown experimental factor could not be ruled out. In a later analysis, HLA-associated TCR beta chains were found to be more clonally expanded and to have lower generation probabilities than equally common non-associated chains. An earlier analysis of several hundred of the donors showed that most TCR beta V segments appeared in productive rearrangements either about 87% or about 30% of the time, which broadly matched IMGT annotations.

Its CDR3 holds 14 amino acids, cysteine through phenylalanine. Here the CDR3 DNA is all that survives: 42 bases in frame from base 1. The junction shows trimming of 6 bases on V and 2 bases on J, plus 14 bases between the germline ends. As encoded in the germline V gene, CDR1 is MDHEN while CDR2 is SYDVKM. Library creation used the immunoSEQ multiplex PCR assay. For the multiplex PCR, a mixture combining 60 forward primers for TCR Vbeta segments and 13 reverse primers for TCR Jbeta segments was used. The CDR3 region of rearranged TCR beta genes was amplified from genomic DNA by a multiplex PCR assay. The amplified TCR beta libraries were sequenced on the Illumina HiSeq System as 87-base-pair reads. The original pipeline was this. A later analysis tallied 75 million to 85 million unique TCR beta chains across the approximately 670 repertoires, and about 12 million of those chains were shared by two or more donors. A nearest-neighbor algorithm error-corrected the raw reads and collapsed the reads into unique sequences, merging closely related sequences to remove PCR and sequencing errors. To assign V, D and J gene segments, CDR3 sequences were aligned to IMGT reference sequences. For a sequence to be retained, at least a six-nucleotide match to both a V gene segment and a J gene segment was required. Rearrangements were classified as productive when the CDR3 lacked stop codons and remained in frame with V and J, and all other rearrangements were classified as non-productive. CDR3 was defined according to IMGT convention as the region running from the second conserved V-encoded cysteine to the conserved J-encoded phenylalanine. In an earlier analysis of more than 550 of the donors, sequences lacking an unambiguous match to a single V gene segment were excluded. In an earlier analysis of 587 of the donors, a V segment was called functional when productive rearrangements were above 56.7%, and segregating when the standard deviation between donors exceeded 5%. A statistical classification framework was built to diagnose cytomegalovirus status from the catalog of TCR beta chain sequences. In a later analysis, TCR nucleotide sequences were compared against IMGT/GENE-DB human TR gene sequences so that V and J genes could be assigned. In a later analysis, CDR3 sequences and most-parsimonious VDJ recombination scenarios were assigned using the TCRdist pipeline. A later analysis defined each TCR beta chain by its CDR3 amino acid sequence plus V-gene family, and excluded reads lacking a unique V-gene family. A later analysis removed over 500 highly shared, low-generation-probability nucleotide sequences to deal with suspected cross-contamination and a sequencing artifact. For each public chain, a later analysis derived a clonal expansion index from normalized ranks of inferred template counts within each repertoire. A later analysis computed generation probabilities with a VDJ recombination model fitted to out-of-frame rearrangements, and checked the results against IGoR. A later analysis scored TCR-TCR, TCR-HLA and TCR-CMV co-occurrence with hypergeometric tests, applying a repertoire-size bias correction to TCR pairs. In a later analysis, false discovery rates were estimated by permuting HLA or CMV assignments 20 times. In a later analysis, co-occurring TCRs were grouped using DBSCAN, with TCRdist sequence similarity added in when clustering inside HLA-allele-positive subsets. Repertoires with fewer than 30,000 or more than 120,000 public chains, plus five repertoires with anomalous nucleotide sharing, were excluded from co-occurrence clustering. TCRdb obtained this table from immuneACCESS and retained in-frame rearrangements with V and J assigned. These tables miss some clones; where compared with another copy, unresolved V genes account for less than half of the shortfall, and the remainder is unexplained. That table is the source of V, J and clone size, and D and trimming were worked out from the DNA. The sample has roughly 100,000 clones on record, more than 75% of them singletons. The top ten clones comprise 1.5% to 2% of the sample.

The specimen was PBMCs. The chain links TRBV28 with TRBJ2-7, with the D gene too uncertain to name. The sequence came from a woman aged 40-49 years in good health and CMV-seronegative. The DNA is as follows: TGTGCCAGCAGCCCCCTAAACCCGCCCTACGAGCAGTACTTC. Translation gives CASSPLNPPYEQYF.